This entry features one T cell receptor (beta chain) sequence. The data are from a study of shared T cell receptors in the human thymus. Profiling relied on immunoSEQ multiplex PCR, and the TCRdb table lists in-frame clones only, not all of them. The sample shows hundreds of thousands of clones, approximately 87% of them seen only once. This sample also belongs to another study, concerning human thymus T cells.

This TCR came from a boy younger than two with a congenital heart defect. Sequencing was done on a sample of thymocytes.

This CDR3 reads CASSEGSFYGYTF. The CDR3 DNA reads TGTGCCAGCAGTGAAGGGAGCTTCTATGGCTACACCTTC. The chain employs TRBV2 and TRBJ1-2; D is ambiguous. The CDR3 totals 13 residues. Trimming cost V 1 base and J 4 bases, with 7 bases left between them. Germline V CDR1 and CDR2: SNHLY, FYNNEI.